This TCR beta chain was retrieved from a study of glioma-infiltrating T cells after dendritic cell vaccination. Study information: Dendritic cell vaccination trial patients had either newly diagnosed or recurrent glioblastoma.

Time point in this sample: after dendritic cell vaccination, including at tumor progression/relapse. Isocitrate dehydrogenase mutation was absent in all glioblastoma patients. Trimming took off 5 bases at V and 2 bases at J, with 13 bases between the two ends. This CDR3 comprises 15 residues. Germline values: CDR1 MNHNY, CDR2 SVGAGI (reference sequence). This clone occurred a few times. Primers: 60 V beta forward and 13 J beta reverse. Sequenced by immunoSEQ multiplex PCR; TCRdb stores in-frame clones only, minus some. The sample lists about 87,000 clones; around 83% were seen once. Sequencing used blood, obtained after dendritic cell vaccination. This sequence originates from a human donor with glioblastoma. The J gene is TRBJ1-5, the V gene TRBV6-6, with unresolved D. The CDR3 protein is CASSGGREGNQPQHF. The CDR3 DNA sequence: TGTGCCAGCAGTGGCGGTCGGGAGGGCAATCAGCCCCAGCATTTT.